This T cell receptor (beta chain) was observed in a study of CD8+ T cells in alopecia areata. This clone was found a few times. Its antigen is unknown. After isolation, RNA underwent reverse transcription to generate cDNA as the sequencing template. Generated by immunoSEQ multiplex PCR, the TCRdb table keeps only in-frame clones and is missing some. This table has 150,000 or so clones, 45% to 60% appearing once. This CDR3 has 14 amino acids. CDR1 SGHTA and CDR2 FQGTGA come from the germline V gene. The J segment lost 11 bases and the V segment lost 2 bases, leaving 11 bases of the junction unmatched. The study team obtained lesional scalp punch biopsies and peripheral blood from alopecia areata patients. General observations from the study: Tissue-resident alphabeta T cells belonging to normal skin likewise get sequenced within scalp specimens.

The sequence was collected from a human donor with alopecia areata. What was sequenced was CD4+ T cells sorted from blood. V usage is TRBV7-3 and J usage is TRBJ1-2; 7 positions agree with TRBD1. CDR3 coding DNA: TGTGCCAGCAGCTTAGGAGGGACAGCCAATCGGTACACCTTC. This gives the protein CASSLGGTANRYTF.